These T cell receptor beta chains were read from a single sample in a study of cytomegalovirus exposure and HLA in healthy donors. Generated by immunoSEQ multiplex PCR, the TCRdb table keeps only in-frame clones and is missing some. This sample has about 82,000 clones, with around 92% found just once. Sample: PBMCs. Source of these receptors: a man between 18 and 29 years old in good health and CMV-seronegative. Both conserved end residues are part of each CDR3. A D gene is named only where the DNA matches it firmly. Rows may omit the clone size; those that give it use once, few, many or a size class.

clone size,D gene,J gene,V gene,CDR3 DNA,CDR3 protein
NA,TRBD2,TRBJ2-3,TRBV27,TGTGCCAGCAGTTCCCGTGGCGGGGGGGTGACAGATACGCAGTATTTT,CASSSRGGGVTDTQYF
NA,TRBD2,TRBJ2-1,TRBV29-1,TGCAGCTGCTCGGGAGGCAGCTCCTACAATGAGCAGTTCTTC,CSCSGGSSYNEQFF
NA,NA,TRBJ1-1,TRBV2,TGTGCCAGCAGTCCAGAGGTTGGGGCTTTCTTT,CASSPEVGAFF
NA,TRBD2,TRBJ2-1,TRBV4-2,TGTGCCAGCAGCCAAGATCCTAGCGGGGGGAATGAGCAGTTCTTC,CASSQDPSGGNEQFF
once,TRBD1,TRBJ1-4,TRBV11-2,TGTGCCAGCAGCTTAAATTGGGACAGGGTTAATGAAAAACTGTTTTTT,CASSLNWDRVNEKLFF
NA,TRBD1,TRBJ1-6,TRBV6-4,TGTGCCAGCATAAGACAGGGTGGTTCACCCCTCCACTTT,CASIRQGGSPLHF
NA,NA,TRBJ2-7,TRBV6-5,TGTGCCAGCAGTTACGGGACTGACTCCTACGAGCAGTACTTC,CASSYGTDSYEQYF
NA,NA,TRBJ1-6,TRBV5-5,TGTGCCAGCAGTGCGACTCCTTTGACACCCCTCCACTTT,CASSATPLTPLHF
NA,NA,TRBJ1-2,TRBV21-1,TGTGCCAGCAGCAGAAGGACGGGGTATGGCTACACCTTC,CASSRRTGYGYTF
NA,NA,TRBJ2-2,TRBV7-9,TGTGCCAGCAGCTCGAGATCCACCGGGGAGCTGTTTTTT,CASSSRSTGELFF